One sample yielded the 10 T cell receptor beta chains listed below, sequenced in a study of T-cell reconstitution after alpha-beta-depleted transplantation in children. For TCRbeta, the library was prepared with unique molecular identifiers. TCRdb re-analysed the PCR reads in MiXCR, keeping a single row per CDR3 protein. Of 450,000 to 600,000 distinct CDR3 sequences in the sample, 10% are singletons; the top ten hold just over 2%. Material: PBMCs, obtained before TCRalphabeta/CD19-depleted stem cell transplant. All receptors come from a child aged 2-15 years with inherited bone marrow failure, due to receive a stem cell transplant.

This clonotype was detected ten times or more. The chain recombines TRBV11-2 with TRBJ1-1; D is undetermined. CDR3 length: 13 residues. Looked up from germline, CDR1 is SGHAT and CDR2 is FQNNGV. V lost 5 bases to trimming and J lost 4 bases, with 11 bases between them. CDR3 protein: CASSPTTVTEAFF. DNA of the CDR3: TGTGCCAGCAGCCCGACAACAGTCACTGAAGCTTTCTTT.

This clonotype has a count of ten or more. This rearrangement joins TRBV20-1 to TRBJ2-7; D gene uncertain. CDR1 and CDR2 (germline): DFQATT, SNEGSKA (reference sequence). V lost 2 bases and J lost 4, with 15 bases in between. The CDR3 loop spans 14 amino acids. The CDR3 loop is CSARFDFPTYEQYF. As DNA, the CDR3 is TGCAGTGCTAGATTCGACTTCCCCACATACGAGCAGTACTTC.

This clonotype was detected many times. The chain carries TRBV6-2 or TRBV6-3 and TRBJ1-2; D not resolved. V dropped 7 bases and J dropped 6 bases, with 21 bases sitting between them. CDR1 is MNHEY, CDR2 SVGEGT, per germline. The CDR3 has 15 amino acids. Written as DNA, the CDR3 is TGTGCCAGCACTCCAGGCAATTCCCTTTTGGATGGCTACACCTTC. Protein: CASTPGNSLLDGYTF.

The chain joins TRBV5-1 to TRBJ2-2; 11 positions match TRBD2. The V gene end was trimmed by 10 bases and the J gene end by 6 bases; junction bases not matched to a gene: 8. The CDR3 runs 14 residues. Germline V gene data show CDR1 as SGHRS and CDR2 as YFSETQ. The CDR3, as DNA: TGCGCCGACGAACTAGCGGGAGAAGCCGGGGAGCTGTTTTTT. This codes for CADELAGEAGELFF. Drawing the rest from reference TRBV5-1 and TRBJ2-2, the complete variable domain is KAGVTQTPRYLIKTRGQQVTLSCSPISGHRSVSWYQQTPGQGLQFLFEYFSETQRNKGNFPGRFSGRQFSNSRSEMNVSTLELGDSALYLCADELAGEAGELFFGEGSRLTVL.

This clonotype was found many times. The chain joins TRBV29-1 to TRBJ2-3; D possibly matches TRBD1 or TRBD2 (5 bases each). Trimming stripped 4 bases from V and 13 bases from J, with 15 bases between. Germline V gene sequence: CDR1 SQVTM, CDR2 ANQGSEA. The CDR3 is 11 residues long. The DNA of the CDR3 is TGCAGCGTTGGAGATGGGGGAACAGAGTATTTT. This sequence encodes CSVGDGGTEYF.

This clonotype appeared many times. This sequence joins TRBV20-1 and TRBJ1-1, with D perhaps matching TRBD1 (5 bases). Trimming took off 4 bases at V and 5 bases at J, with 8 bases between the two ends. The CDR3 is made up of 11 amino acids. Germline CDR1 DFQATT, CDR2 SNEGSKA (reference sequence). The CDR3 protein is CSATRVTEAFF. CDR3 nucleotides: TGCAGTGCTACCAGGGTGACTGAAGCTTTCTTT.

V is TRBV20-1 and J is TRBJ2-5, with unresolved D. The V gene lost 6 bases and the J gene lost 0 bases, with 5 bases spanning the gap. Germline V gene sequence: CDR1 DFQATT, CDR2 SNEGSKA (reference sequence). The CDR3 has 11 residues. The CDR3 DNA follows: TGCAGTGCCAACTACCAAGAGACCCAGTACTTC. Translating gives CSANYQETQYF.

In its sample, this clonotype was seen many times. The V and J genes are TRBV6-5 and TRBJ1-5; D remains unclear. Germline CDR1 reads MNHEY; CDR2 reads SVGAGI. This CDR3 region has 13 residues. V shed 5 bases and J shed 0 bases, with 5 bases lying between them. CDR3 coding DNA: TGTGCCAGCAGTCATTATAGCAATCAGCCCCAGCATTTT. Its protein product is CASSHYSNQPQHF.

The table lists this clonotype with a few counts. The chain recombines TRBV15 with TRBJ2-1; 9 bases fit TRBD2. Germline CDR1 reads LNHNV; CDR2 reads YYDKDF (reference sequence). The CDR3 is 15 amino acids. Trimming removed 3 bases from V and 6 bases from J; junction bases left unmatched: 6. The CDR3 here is CATSSHISGSNEQFF. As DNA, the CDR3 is TGTGCCACCAGCAGCCATATTAGCGGGAGCAATGAGCAGTTCTTC.

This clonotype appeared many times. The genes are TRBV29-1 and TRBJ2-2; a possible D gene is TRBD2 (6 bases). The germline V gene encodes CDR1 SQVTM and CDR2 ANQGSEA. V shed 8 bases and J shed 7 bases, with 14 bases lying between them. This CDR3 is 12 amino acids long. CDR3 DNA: TGCAGCCCCATTGCGGGGTTCGGGGAGCTGTTTTTT. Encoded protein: CSPIAGFGELFF.